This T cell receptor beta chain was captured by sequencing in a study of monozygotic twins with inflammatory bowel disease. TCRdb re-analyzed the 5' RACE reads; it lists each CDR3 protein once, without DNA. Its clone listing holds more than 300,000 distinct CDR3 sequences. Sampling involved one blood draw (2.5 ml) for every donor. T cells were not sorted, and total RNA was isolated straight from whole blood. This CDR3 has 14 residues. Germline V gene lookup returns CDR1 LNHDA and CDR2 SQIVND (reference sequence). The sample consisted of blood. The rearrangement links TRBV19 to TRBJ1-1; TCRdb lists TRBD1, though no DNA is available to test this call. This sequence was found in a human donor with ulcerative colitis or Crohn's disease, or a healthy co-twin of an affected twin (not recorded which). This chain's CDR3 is CATAPGHRNTEAFF.